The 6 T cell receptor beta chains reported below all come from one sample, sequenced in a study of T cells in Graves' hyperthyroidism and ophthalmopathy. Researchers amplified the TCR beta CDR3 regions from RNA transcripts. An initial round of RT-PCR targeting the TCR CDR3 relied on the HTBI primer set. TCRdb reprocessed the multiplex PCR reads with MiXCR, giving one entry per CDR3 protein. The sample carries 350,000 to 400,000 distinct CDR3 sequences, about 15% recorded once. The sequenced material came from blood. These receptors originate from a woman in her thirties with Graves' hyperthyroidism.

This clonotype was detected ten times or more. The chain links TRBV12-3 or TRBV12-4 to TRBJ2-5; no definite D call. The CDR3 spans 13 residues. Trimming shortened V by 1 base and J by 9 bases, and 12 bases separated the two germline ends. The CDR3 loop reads CASSLVAEMAQYF. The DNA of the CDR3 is TGTGCCAGCAGTTTAGTGGCAGAGATGGCCCAGTACTTC.

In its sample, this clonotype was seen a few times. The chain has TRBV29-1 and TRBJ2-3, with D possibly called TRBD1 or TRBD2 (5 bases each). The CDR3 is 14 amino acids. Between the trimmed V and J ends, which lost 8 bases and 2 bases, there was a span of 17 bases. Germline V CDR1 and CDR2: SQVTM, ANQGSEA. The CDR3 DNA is TGCAGCTCCGTGGGGCTAGCCCTCACAGATACGCAGTATTTT. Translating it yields CSSVGLALTDTQYF.

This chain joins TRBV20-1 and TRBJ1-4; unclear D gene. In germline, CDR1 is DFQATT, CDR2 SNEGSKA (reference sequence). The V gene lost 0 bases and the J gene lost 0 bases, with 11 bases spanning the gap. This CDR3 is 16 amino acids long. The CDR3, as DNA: TGCAGTGCTAGAGATGGGAAGGACTCAACTAATGAAAAACTGTTTTTT. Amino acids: CSARDGKDSTNEKLFF.

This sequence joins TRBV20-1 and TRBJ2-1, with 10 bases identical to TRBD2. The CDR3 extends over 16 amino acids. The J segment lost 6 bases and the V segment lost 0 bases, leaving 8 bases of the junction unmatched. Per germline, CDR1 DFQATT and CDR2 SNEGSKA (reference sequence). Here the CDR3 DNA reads TGCAGTGCTAGAGATCGGAGCGGGAGGGGTACCAATGAGCAGTTCTTC. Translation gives CSARDRSGRGTNEQFF.

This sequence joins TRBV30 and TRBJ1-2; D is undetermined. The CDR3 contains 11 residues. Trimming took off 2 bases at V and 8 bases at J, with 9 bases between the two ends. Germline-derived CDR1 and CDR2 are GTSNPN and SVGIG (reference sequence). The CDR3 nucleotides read TGTGCCTGGAGTCCCACTGAGGGCTACACCTTC. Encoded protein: CAWSPTEGYTF.

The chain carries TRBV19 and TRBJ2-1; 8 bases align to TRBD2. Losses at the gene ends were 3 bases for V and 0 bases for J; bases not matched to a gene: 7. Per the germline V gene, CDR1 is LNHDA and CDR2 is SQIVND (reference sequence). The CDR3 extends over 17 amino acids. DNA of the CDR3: TGTGCCAGTAGTATTGTAAGCGGGAGTAGCTCCTACAATGAGCAGTTCTTC. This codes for CASSIVSGSSSYNEQFF.